A selection of T cell receptor beta chains follows, all from one sample in a study of cytomegalovirus exposure and HLA in healthy donors. The assay was immunoSEQ multiplex PCR, and TCRdb's table has in-frame clones only and misses some. The sample yields 160,000 or so clones, about three quarters seen once. The material sequenced was PBMCs. Receptors were obtained from a middle-aged man in good health and CMV-seropositive. Each CDR3 is given with its conserved first and last residue. The order of the fields is clone size, V gene, CDR3 length, D gene, J gene, CDR3 DNA, CDR3 protein. D genes are given only for firm matches. Not every row has a clone size; where given, it reads once, few, many or a size class.

>-|TRBV5-1|13|-|TRBJ2-3
TGCGCCAGCAGGGCGGGACTCACAGATACGCAGTATTTT
CASRAGLTDTQYF
>-|TRBV2|16|-|TRBJ2-7
TGTGCCAGCAGTGAACAGGGGACGCAGAATTCCTACGAGCAGTACTTC
CASSEQGTQNSYEQYF
>-|TRBV2|12|TRBD2|TRBJ2-1
TGTGCCAGCGGAAGAGCGGGAGTTGAGCAGTTCTTC
CASGRAGVEQFF
>-|TRBV5-1|14|-|TRBJ2-7
TGCGCCAGCAGCTTGGATGGACAAATCTACGAGCAGTACTTC
CASSLDGQIYEQYF
>-|TRBV5-1|15|TRBD1|TRBJ1-2
TGCGCCAGCAGAACAGGGGGGGGAGCTAACTATGGCTACACCTTC
CASRTGGGANYGYTF
>-|TRBV4-2|16|TRBD2|TRBJ2-1
TGTGCCAGCAGCCAAGATGGACTAGCGGGAGTCAATGAGCAGTTCTTC
CASSQDGLAGVNEQFF
>once|TRBV29-1|13|-|TRBJ2-3
TGCAGCGTTGACAGAAGGGGTACAGATACGCAGTATTTT
CSVDRRGTDTQYF
>few|TRBV19|12|TRBD1|TRBJ2-7
TGTGCCAGTGGGACAGGGATGGGAGAGCAGTACTTC
CASGTGMGEQYF
>few|TRBV6-6|15|-|TRBJ2-4
TGTGCCAGCAGTTACTCTGGGGCGGCGGGGAACATTCAGTACTTC
CASSYSGAAGNIQYF
>-|TRBV27|14|-|TRBJ2-1
TGTGCCAGCAGTTTGGGGCAGGAGTACAATGAGCAGTTCTTC
CASSLGQEYNEQFF
>-|TRBV2|13|-|TRBJ1-1
TGTGCCAGCATGGAGGCTGGATACACTGAAGCTTTCTTT
CASMEAGYTEAFF
>-|TRBV18|15|TRBD2|TRBJ2-1
TGTGCCAGCTCACGCGGACTAGCGGGAGACAATGAGCAGTTCTTC
CASSRGLAGDNEQFF
>-|TRBV27|17|TRBD1|TRBJ2-7
TGTGCCAGCAGTTTTGGACTCAACAGGGGGCAATTATACGAGCAGTACTTC
CASSFGLNRGQLYEQYF
>once|TRBV5-1|14|-|TRBJ2-3
TGCGCCAGCAGCTTGGGGGGCCGGACAGATACGCAGTATTTT
CASSLGGRTDTQYF
>-|TRBV5-6|12|-|TRBJ2-7
TGTGCCAGCAGCTTCTCAGGGGGGGAGCAGTACTTC
CASSFSGGEQYF
>-|TRBV30|12|-|TRBJ2-1
TGTGCCTGGAGCAAAGGGACTCGATGGCAGTTCTTC
CAWSKGTRWQFF
>-|TRBV7-2|15|-|TRBJ1-2
TGTGCCAGCAGCTTAGACAGGGCCTTGAACTATGGCTACACCTTC
CASSLDRALNYGYTF